This T cell receptor beta chain came from a study of response to subunit inactivated influenza vaccine. Overall study results and limits: Authors suggested seasonal influenza vaccinations each recruit few new T cells.

V lost 5 bases to trimming and J lost 2 bases, with 7 bases between them. CDR1 SGHRS and CDR2 YFSETQ come from the germline V gene. The CDR3 is made up of 12 amino acids. With respect to this clonotype: Its antigen is undetermined.

TCRdb used MiXCR to reprocess the RT-PCR reads, holding one entry per CDR3 protein. The sample lists about 180,000 distinct CDR3 sequences; about a tenth were seen once. The clonotype was recovered from a man in his fifties or sixties who received an inactivated influenza vaccine. The chain employs TRBV5-1 and TRBJ2-5; D is undetermined. The specimen comprised non-naive T cells sorted from PBMCs, sampled on the day of vaccination. The CDR3, as DNA: TGCGCCAGCAGGAGTCTTCAAGAGACCCAGTACTTC. Protein product: CASRSLQETQYF.